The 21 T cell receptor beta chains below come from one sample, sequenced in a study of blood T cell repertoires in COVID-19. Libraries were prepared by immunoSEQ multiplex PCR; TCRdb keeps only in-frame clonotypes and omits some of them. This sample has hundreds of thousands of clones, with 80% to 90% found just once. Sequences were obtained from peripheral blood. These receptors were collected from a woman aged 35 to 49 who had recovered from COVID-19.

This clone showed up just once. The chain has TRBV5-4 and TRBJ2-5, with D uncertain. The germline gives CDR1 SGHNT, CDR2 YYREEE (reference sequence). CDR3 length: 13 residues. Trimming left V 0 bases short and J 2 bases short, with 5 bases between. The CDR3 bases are TGTGCCAGCAGCTTGGAAGCACAAGAGACCCAGTACTTC. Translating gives CASSLEAQETQYF. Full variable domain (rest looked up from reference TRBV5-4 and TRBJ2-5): ETGVTQSPTHLIKTRGQQVTLRCSSQSGHNTVSWYQQALGQGPQFIFQYYREEENGRGNFPPRFSGLQFPNYSSELNVNALELDDSALYLCASSLEAQETQYFGPGTRLLVL.

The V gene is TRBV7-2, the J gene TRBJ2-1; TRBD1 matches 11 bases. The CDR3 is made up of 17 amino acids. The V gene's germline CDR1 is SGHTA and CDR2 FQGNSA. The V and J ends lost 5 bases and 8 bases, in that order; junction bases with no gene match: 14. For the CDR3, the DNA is TGTGCCAGCAGCCCCCGGACAGGGGGCTGGTATGGGGATGAGCAGTTCTTC. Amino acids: CASSPRTGGWYGDEQFF.

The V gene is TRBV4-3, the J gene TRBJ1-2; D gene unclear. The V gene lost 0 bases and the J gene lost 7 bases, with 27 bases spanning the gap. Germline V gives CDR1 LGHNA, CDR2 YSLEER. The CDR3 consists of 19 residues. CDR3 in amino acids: CASSQDLGGLDVLFRGYTF. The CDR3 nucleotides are TGCGCCAGCAGCCAAGATCTCGGAGGTCTGGATGTGTTATTTCGTGGCTACACCTTC.

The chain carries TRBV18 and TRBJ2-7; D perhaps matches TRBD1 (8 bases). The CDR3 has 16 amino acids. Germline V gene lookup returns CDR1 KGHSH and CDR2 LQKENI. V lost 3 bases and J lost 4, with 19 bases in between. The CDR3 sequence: CASSPTQNRGGYEQYF. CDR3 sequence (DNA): TGTGCCAGCTCACCTACCCAAAACAGGGGGGGGTACGAGCAGTACTTC.

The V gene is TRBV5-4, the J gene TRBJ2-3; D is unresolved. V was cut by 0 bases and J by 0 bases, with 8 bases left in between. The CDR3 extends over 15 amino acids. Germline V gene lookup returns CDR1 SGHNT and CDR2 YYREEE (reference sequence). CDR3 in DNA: TGTGCCAGCAGCTTGGGAGGAACCAGCACAGATACGCAGTATTTT. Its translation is CASSLGGTSTDTQYF.

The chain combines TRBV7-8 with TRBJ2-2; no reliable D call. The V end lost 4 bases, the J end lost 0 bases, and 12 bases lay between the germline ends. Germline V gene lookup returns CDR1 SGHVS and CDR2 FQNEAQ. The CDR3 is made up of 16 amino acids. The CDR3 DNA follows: TGTGCCAGCAGCTGGAGTCTGGGTCCGAACACCGGGGAGCTGTTTTTT. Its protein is CASSWSLGPNTGELFF. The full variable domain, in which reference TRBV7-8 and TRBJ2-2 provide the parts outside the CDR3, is GAGVSQSPRYKVAKRGQDVALRCDPISGHVSLFWYQQALGQGPEFLTYFQNEAQLDKSGLPSDRFFAERPEGSVSTLKIQRTQQEDSAVYLCASSWSLGPNTGELFFGEGSRLTVL.

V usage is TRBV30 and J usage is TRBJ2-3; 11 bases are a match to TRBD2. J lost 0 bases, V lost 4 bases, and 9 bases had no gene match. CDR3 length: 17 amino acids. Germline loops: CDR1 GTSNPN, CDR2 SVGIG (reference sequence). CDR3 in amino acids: CAWNSASGGISTDTQYF. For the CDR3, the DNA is TGTGCCTGGAATTCGGCTAGCGGGGGGATTAGCACAGATACGCAGTATTTT.

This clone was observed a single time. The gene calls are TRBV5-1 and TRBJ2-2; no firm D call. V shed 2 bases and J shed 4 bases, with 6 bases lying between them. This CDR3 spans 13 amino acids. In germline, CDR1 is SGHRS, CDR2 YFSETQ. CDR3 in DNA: TGCGCCAGCAGCTTCCAGATCACCGGGGAGCTGTTTTTT. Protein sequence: CASSFQITGELFF.

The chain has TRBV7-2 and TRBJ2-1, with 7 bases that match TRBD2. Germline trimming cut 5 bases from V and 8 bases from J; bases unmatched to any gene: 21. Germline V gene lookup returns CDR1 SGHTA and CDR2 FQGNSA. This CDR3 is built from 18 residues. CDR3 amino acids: CASSVTGGRGLVVDEQFF. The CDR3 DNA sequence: TGTGCCAGCAGCGTTACCGGGGGTAGAGGACTAGTTGTCGATGAGCAGTTCTTC.

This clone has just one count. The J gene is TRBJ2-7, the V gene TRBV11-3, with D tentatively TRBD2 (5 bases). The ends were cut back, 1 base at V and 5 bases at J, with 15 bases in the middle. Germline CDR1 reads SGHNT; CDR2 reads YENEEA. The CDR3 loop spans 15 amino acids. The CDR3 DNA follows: TGTGCCAGCAGCTTAGGGACTTCGGAGGTCCACGAGCAGTACTTC. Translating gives CASSLGTSEVHEQYF.

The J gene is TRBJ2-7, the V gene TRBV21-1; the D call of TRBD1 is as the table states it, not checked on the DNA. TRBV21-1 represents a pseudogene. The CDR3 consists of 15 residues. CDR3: CASCPGRTGFFEQYF. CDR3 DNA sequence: TGTGCCAGCTGCCCCGGGCGGACAGGGTTCTTCGAGCAGTACTTC.

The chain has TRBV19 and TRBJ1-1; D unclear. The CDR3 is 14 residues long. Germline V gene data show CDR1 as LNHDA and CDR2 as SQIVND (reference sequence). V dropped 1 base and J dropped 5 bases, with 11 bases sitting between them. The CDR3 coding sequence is TGTGCCAGTAGTATAGTAGGAGGGAGGACTGAAGCTTTCTTT. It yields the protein CASSIVGGRTEAFF.

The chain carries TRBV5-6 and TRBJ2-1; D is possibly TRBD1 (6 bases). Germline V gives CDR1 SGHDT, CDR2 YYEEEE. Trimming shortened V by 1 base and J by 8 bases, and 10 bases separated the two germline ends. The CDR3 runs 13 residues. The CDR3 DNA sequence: TGTGCCAGCAGCTTGAGCAGGGGCGATGAGCAGTTCTTC. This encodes CASSLSRGDEQFF. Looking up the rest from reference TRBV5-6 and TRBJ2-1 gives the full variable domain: DAGVTQSPTHLIKTRGQQVTLRCSPKSGHDTVSWYQQALGQGPQFIFQYYEEEERQRGNFPDRFSGHQFPNYSSELNVNALLLGDSALYLCASSLSRGDEQFFGPGTRLTVL.

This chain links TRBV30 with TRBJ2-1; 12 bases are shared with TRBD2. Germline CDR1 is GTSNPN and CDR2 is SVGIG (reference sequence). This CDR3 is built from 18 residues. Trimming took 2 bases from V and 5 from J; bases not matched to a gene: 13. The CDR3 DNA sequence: TGTGCCTGGAGTCCCCCCCCTAGCGGGGGGGAACCCAACAATGAGCAGTTCTTC. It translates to CAWSPPPSGGEPNNEQFF.

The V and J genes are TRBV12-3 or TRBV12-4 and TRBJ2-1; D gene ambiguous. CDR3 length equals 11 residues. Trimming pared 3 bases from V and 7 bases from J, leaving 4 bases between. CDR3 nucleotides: TGTGCCAGCAGTTTCTTGAATGAGCAGTTCTTC. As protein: CASSFLNEQFF.

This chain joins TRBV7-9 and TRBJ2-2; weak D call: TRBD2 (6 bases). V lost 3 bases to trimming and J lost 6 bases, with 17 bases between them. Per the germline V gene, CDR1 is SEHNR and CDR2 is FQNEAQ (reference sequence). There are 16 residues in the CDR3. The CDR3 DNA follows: TGTGCCAGCAGCTTGCCACCGGGGGAGGTCCCCGGGGAGCTGTTTTTT. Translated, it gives CASSLPPGEVPGELFF.

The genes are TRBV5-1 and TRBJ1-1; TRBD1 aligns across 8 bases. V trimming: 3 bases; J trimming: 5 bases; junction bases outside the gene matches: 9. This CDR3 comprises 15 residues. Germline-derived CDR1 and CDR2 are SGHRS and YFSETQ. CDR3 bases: TGCGCCAGCAGCTCAACCGGACAGGGAAGGACTGAAGCTTTCTTT. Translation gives CASSSTGQGRTEAFF.

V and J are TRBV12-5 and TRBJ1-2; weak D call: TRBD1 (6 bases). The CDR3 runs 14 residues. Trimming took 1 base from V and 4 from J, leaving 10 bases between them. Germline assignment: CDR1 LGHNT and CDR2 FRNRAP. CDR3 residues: CASGLATGSYGYTF. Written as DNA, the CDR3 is TGTGCTAGTGGTTTGGCTACAGGGAGCTATGGCTACACCTTC.

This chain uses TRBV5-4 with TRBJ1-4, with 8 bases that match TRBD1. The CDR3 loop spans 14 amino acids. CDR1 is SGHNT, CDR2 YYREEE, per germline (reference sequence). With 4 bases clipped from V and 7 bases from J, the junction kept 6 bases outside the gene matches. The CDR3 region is CASSRDRNGEKLFF. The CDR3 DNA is TGTGCCAGCAGCCGGGACAGGAATGGTGAAAAACTGTTTTTT. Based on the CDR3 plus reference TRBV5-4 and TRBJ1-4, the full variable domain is ETGVTQSPTHLIKTRGQQVTLRCSSQSGHNTVSWYQQALGQGPQFIFQYYREEENGRGNFPPRFSGLQFPNYSSELNVNALELDDSALYLCASSRDRNGEKLFFGSGTQLSVL.

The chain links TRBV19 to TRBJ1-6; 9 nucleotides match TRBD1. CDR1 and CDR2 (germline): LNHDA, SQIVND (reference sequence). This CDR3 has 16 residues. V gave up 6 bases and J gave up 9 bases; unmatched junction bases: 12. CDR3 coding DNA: TGTGCCAGTAGCCTTTACACCGGACAGGGGTTTTCACCCCTCCACTTT. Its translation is CASSLYTGQGFSPLHF.

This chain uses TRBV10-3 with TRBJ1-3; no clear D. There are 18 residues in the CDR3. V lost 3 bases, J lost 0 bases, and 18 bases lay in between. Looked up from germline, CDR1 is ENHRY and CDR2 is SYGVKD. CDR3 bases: TGTGCCATCAGTGAATCGGTGGGCACCATCCGCTCTGGAAACACCATATATTTT. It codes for CAISESVGTIRSGNTIYF.